Each of the 12 T cell receptor beta chains below was sequenced from the same sample in a study of beta chain features in type 1 diabetes. Study results and limitations: People with Type 1 diabetes carried modestly yet significantly shorter TCRB CDR3s in all four CD4+ subsets.

What these receptors recognize is not known. The isolated RNA, all of it, was reverse transcribed, so expressed TCRB transcripts were what got sequenced. Here immunoSEQ multiplex PCR was the method, and the copy in TCRdb shows in-frame clones only, minus some. The sample records 300,000 to 400,000 clones, roughly 14% being singletons. Sample: naive CD4+ T cells from blood. Source of these receptors: a woman aged 18 to 35 with type 1 diabetes.

This clone was detected only a few times. V usage is TRBV2 and J usage is TRBJ1-5, with 7 positions matching TRBD1. The CDR3 loop spans 15 amino acids. From germline, CDR1 is SNHLY and CDR2 FYNNEI. Trimming cost V 4 bases and J 5 bases; bases outside gene matches: 8. CDR3 coding DNA: TGTGCCAGCAGTGCGACACAGGGGATAGATCAGCCCCAGCATTTT. As protein: CASSATQGIDQPQHF.

This clone was observed a handful of times. The chain is built from TRBV11-3 and TRBJ2-6; D possibly corresponds to TRBD1 (5 bases). Germline CDR1 and CDR2: SGHNT and YENEEA. The CDR3 has 15 residues. The germline V and J ends were trimmed by 8 bases and 2 bases, with 13 bases remaining between them. Here the CDR3 reads CASAQGYAGANVLTF. For the CDR3, the DNA is TGTGCCAGCGCTCAGGGCTATGCTGGGGCCAACGTCCTGACTTTC.

The chain is built from TRBV28 and TRBJ2-1; TRBD2 aligns across 8 bases. The trim removed 3 bases at V and 6 bases at J, leaving 10 bases unmatched. Per germline, CDR1 MDHEN and CDR2 SYDVKM. CDR3 length: 16 amino acids. Here the CDR3 reads CASSFHGLSGGNEQFF. CDR3 coding DNA: TGTGCCAGCAGTTTCCACGGACTCAGCGGGGGCAATGAGCAGTTCTTC.

The rearrangement joins TRBV30 to TRBJ1-2, with D possibly being TRBD1 (6 bases). CDR1 is GTSNPN and CDR2 is SVGIG in the germline V gene (reference sequence). The V and J ends lost 5 bases and 0 bases respectively, with 13 bases between them. The CDR3 loop spans 14 amino acids. CDR3: CAWHTGWTNYGYTF. CDR3 bases: TGTGCCTGGCATACAGGGTGGACTAACTATGGCTACACCTTC.

This chain joins TRBV4-1 and TRBJ2-1; D remains unclear. V lost 0 bases to trimming and J lost 0 bases, with 15 bases between them. This CDR3 contains 18 residues. Germline-derived CDR1 and CDR2 are MGHRA and YSYEKL. The CDR3 here is CASSQDLDTTSSYNEQFF. The DNA of the CDR3 is TGCGCCAGCAGCCAAGATCTTGATACCACGAGCTCCTACAATGAGCAGTTCTTC.

The V gene is TRBV5-1, the J gene TRBJ2-1, with D perhaps matching TRBD1 (6 bases). This CDR3 is 15 amino acids long. Looked up from germline, CDR1 is SGHRS and CDR2 is YFSETQ. Between the trimmed V and J ends, which lost 0 bases and 7 bases, there was a span of 14 bases. CDR3 sequence (DNA): TGCGCCAGCAGCTTGGGAAACAGGGTTGAGAATGAGCAGTTCTTC. Translated: CASSLGNRVENEQFF.

The V call is TRBV11-2, the J call TRBJ2-1; TRBD2 matches 7 bases. Germline V gene sequence: CDR1 SGHAT, CDR2 FQNNGV. The ends lost 3 bases at V and 1 base at J; junction bases unmatched: 3. The CDR3 runs 15 residues. CDR3 sequence (DNA): TGTGCCAGCAGCTTTCGCGGGAGTTCCTACAATGAGCAGTTCTTC. Its translation is CASSFRGSSYNEQFF.

This clone was seen a handful of times. V usage is TRBV27 and J usage is TRBJ1-2; TRBD1 matches at 8 bases. Trimming removed 6 bases from V and 2 bases from J; junction bases left unmatched: 8. The CDR3 is 15 amino acids. Germline CDR1 MNHEY, CDR2 SMNVEV (reference sequence). The CDR3 is CASRAGGIGNYGYTF. CDR3 nucleotides: TGTGCCAGCAGGGCAGGGGGCATAGGGAACTATGGCTACACCTTC.

This clone has just a few counts. V and J are TRBV27 and TRBJ2-1, with 7 bases that match TRBD2. Germline values: CDR1 MNHEY, CDR2 SMNVEV (reference sequence). This CDR3 has 14 residues. V shed 7 bases, J shed 7 bases, and the junction held 10 bases outside the gene matches. The CDR3 region has the DNA TGTGCCAGCAAAGAGTGGGAGGGTCGGAATGAGCAGTTCTTC. Protein sequence: CASKEWEGRNEQFF.

This clone has a handful of counts. The chain couples TRBV15 to TRBJ1-4, with 9 nucleotides matching TRBD1. J was trimmed by 6 bases and V by 3 bases; bases with no gene match: 2. CDR1 LNHNV and CDR2 YYDKDF come from the germline V gene (reference sequence). CDR3 length: 14 amino acids. As DNA, the CDR3 is TGTGCCACCAGCAGGGACAGGGGAGATGAAAAACTGTTTTTT. Translating gives CATSRDRGDEKLFF.

This clone showed up just once. The V and J genes are TRBV15 and TRBJ2-5; 12 bases align to TRBD2. The V gene end was trimmed by 2 bases and the J gene end by 2 bases; junction bases not matched to a gene: 9. There are 18 residues in the CDR3. Germline V CDR1 and CDR2: LNHNV, YYDKDF (reference sequence). In DNA form, the CDR3 reads TGTGCCACCAGCAGACCCTACGGGACTAGCGGGTCTCAAGAGACCCAGTACTTC. Protein product: CATSRPYGTSGSQETQYF.

The rearrangement links TRBV10-2 to TRBJ2-3, with 8 positions matching TRBD2. Per germline, CDR1 WSHSY and CDR2 SAAADI. The CDR3 totals 14 residues. Unmatched junction bases numbered 8, after V lost 10 bases and J lost 2 bases. Written as DNA, the CDR3 is TGCGCCACCTCAGCGGGAGTAATCACAGATACGCAGTATTTT. As protein: CATSAGVITDTQYF.